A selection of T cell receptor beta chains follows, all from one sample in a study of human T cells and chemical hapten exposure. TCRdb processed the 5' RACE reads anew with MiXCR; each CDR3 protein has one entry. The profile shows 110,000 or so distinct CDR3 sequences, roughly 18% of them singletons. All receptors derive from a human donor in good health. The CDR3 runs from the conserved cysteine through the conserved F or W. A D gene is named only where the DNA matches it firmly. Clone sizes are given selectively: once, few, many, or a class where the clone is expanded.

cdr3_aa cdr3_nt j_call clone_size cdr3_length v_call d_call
CASSLAYSASQETQYF TGCGCCAGCAGCTTGGCCTACAGTGCCTCCCAAGAGACCCAGTACTTC TRBJ2-5 few 16 TRBV5-1 NA
CASSSPLPLAGGQYEQFF TGTGCCAGCAGCTCCCCTCTCCCGTTAGCGGGAGGGCAGTATGAGCAGTTCTTC TRBJ2-1 NA 18 TRBV5-4 TRBD2
CSAPGGVAAASDEQFF TGCAGTGCTCCCGGTGGGGTAGCGGCAGCTTCGGATGAGCAGTTCTTC TRBJ2-1 many 16 TRBV20-1 NA
CASSFGNEQFF TGTGCCAGCAGTTTCGGCAATGAGCAGTTCTTC TRBJ2-1 few 11 TRBV12-3/TRBV12-4 NA
CASSPQTGRGSDTQYF TGCGCCAGCAGCCCGCAGACAGGGAGAGGTAGTGATACGCAGTATTTT TRBJ2-3 NA 16 TRBV5-1 TRBD1
CASSEDLGKSYEQYF TGTGCCAGCAGTGAAGATCTGGGAAAGTCCTACGAGCAGTACTTC TRBJ2-7 few 15 TRBV2 NA
CATSDPPGGLAGTDTQYF TGTGCCACCAGTGATCCCCCTGGAGGACTAGCGGGAACAGATACGCAGTATTTT TRBJ2-3 NA 18 TRBV24-1 TRBD2
CASSPAGVRYEQYF TGTGCCAGCAGCCCCGCCGGGGTTAGATACGAGCAGTACTTC TRBJ2-7 NA 14 TRBV28 NA
CASSLYGKETQYF TGTGCCAGCAGCTTGTATGGTAAAGAGACCCAGTACTTC TRBJ2-5 NA 13 TRBV5-5 NA
CASSQEAGARDEQFF TGCGCCAGCAGCCAAGAGGCGGGAGCACGGGATGAGCAGTTCTTC TRBJ2-1 NA 15 TRBV4-1 TRBD2
CASTDRPLGEQYF TGTGCCAGCACGGACAGGCCGCTGGGCGAGCAGTACTTC TRBJ2-7 NA 13 TRBV5-4 TRBD1
CASSSIFREEEKLFF TGTGCCAGCAGTTCCATTTTCAGAGAAGAAGAAAAACTGTTTTTT TRBJ1-4 NA 15 TRBV27 NA
CASRDGPPQKPQHF TGTGCCAGCAGAGATGGTCCGCCCCAGAAGCCCCAGCATTTT TRBJ1-5 few 14 TRBV2 NA
CASSSRTSGRGGEQYF TGTGCCAGCAGTTCACGGACTAGCGGGAGGGGCGGCGAGCAGTACTTC TRBJ2-7 few 16 TRBV28 TRBD2
CASRDRSTDTQYF TGCGCCAGCAGGGACCGAAGCACAGATACGCAGTATTTT TRBJ2-3 NA 13 TRBV5-1 NA
CASSHLGLAELSGANVLTF TGCGCCAGCAGCCACTTGGGACTAGCGGAGCTCTCTGGGGCCAACGTCCTGACTTTC TRBJ2-6 many 19 TRBV4-1 TRBD2
CASSETGGNTEAFF TGTGCCAGCAGCGAGACAGGGGGAAACACTGAAGCTTTCTTT TRBJ1-1 few 14 TRBV7-9 TRBD1
CASSPRDSLPQETQYF TGTGCCAGCAGCCCGAGAGACAGTTTACCCCAAGAGACCCAGTACTTC TRBJ2-5 NA 16 TRBV9 NA
CASSVDSYNTEAFF TGTGCCAGCAGTGTAGACAGCTATAACACTGAAGCTTTCTTT TRBJ1-1 NA 14 TRBV2 NA
CASSYWRGLAVPNEQFF TGTGCCAGCAGTTACTGGAGGGGACTAGCGGTACCAAATGAGCAGTTCTTC TRBJ2-1 NA 17 TRBV6-5 TRBD2
CASSLQPGGSTEQYF TGTGCCAGCAGCCTCCAACCCGGGGGATCTACGGAGCAGTACTTC TRBJ2-7 NA 15 TRBV12-3/TRBV12-4 NA
CASSESDGGGQPQHF TGCGCCAGCAGTGAGTCGGATGGGGGAGGCCAGCCCCAGCATTTT TRBJ1-5 few 15 TRBV10-2 NA
CAWSPTSGLFF TGTGCCTGGAGCCCGACTAGCGGCCTATTCTTC TRBJ2-1 many 11 TRBV30 TRBD2
CASSQAPQETQYF TGCGCCAGCAGCCAAGCCCCCCAAGAGACCCAGTACTTC TRBJ2-5 few 13 TRBV10-2 NA
CASSVHGPDTQYF TGTGCCAGCAGCGTACATGGCCCAGATACGCAGTATTTT TRBJ2-3 few 13 TRBV9 NA
CASSAPTSGNYNEQFF TGTGCCAGCAGTGCCCCGACTAGCGGGAATTACAATGAGCAGTTCTTC TRBJ2-1 NA 16 TRBV6-1 TRBD2
CASANRGRPTDTQYF TGTGCCAGCGCGAATCGTGGCAGACCCACAGATACGCAGTATTTT TRBJ2-3 NA 15 TRBV28 NA
CSARDRANLQNYVNYGYTF TGCAGTGCTAGAGATCGGGCCAACCTGCAGAACTACGTCAACTATGGCTACACCTTC TRBJ1-2 few 19 TRBV20-1 NA
CSVSAGVVNTEAFF TGCAGCGTGTCGGCCGGGGTAGTCAACACTGAAGCTTTCTTT TRBJ1-1 many 14 TRBV29-1 NA
CAISELGPSSYNEQFF TGTGCCATCAGTGAATTGGGGCCGAGCTCCTACAATGAGCAGTTCTTC TRBJ2-1 NA 16 TRBV10-3 NA
CASSPTGWAYEQYF TGTGCCAGCAGCCCCACAGGGTGGGCCTACGAGCAGTACTTC TRBJ2-7 NA 14 TRBV12-3/TRBV12-4 NA
CASSLGQYNEQFF TGTGCCAGCAGTTTGGGACAGTACAATGAGCAGTTCTTC TRBJ2-1 few 13 TRBV12-3/TRBV12-4 TRBD1
CASTFSLFNEKLFF TGTGCCAGCACCTTTTCGTTATTCAATGAAAAACTGTTTTTT TRBJ1-4 NA 14 TRBV7-8 NA
CATSRDRVYEQYF TGTGCCACCAGCAGAGACAGGGTCTACGAGCAGTACTTC TRBJ2-7 NA 13 TRBV15 NA
CSVLRGPNEKLFF TGCAGCGTTTTGAGGGGACCTAATGAAAAACTGTTTTTT TRBJ1-4 NA 13 TRBV29-1 NA